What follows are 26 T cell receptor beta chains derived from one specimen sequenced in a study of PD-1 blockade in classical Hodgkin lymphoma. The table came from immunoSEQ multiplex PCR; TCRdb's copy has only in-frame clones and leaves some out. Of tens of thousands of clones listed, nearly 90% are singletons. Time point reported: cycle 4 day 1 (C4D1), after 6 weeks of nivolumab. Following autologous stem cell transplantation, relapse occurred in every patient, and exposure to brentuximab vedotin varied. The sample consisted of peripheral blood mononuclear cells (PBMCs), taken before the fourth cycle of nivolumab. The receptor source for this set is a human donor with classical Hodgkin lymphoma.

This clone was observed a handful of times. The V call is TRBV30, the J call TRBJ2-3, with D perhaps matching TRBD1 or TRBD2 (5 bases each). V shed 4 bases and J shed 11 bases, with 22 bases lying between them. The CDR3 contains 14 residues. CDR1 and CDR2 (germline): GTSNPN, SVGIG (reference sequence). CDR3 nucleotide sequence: TGTGCCTGGAAAAGGGACGGACAACGGGTAATGCAGTATTTT. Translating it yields CAWKRDGQRVMQYF.

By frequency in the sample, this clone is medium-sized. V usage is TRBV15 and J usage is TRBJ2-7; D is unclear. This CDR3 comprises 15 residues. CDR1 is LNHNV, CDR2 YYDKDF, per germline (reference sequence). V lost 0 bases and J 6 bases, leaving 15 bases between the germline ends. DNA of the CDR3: TGTGCCACCAGCAGAGATTTAGTCAGAGTCGGCGAGCAGTACTTC. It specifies CATSRDLVRVGEQYF. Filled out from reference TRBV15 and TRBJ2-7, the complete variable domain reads DAMVIQNPRYQVTQFGKPVTLSCSQTLNHNVMYWYQQKSSQAPKLLFHYYDKDFNNEADTPDNFQSRRPNTSFCFLDIRSPGLGDTAMYLCATSRDLVRVGEQYFGPGTRLTVT.

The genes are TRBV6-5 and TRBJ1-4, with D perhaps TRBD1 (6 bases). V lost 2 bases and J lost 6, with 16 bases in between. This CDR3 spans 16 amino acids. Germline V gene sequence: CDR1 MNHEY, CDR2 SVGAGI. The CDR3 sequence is CASSYTPGTIHEKLFF. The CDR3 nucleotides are TGTGCCAGCAGTTACACCCCCGGGACAATACATGAAAAACTGTTTTTT.

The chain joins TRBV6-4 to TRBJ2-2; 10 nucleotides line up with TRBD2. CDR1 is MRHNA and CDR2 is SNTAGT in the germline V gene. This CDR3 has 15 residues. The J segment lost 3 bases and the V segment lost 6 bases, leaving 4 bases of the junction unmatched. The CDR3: CASSPSGGDTGELFF. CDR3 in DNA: TGTGCCAGCAGCCCAAGCGGGGGGGACACCGGGGAGCTGTTTTTT.

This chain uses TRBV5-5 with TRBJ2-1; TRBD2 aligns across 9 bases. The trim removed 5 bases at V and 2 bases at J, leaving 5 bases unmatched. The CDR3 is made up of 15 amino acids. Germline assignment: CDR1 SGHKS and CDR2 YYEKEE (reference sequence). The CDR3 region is CASRLAGVPYNEQFF. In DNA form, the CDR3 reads TGTGCCAGCAGGTTAGCGGGAGTACCCTACAATGAGCAGTTCTTC.

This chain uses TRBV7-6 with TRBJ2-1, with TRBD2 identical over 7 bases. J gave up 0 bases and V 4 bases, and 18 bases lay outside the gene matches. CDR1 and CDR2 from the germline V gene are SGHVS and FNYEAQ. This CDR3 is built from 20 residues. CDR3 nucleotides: TGTGCCAGCAGCTCATGGTTCTGGCGGGAGTCTCCGGGCTCCTACAATGAGCAGTTCTTC. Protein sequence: CASSSWFWRESPGSYNEQFF.

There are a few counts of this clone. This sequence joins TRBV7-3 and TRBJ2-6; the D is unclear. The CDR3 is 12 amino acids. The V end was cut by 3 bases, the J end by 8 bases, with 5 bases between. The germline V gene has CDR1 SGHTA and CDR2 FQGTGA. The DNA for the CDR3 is TGTGCCAGCAGCTTGGGCACCAACGTCCTGACTTTC. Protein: CASSLGTNVLTF.

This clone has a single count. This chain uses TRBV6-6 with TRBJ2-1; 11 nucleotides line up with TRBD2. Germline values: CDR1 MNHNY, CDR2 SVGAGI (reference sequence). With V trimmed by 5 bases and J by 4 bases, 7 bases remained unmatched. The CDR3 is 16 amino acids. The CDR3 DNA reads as TGTGCCAGCAGTCCAGGGACTAGCGGATTTTACAATGAGCAGTTCTTC. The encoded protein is CASSPGTSGFYNEQFF.

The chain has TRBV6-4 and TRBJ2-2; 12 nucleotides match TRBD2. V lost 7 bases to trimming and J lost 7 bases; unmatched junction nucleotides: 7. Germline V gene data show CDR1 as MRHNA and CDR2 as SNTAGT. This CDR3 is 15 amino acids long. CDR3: CASTRTSGTGGELFF. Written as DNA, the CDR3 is TGTGCCAGCACCCGGACTAGCGGGACAGGCGGGGAGCTGTTTTTT.

CDR3 DNA: TGTGCCAGCAGACAGGTGTTAGGAAACACCATATATTTT. Translation: CASRQVLGNTIYF. The V call is TRBV6-1, the J call TRBJ1-3; tentatively, D is TRBD1 (5 bases). CDR3 length: 13 amino acids. V was shortened by 6 bases and J by 4 bases, with 10 bases between the two germline ends. Per germline, CDR1 MNHNS and CDR2 SASEGT.

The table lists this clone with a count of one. The CDR3 DNA is TGCGCCAGCAGTGTGGACGCGTTGGGTGAGCAGTTCTTC. This sequence encodes CASSVDALGEQFF. The V gene is TRBV5-1, the J gene TRBJ2-1, with D hard to call. Per the germline V gene, CDR1 is SGHRS and CDR2 is YFSETQ. CDR3 length equals 13 residues. Trimming removed 5 bases from V and 9 bases from J, with 15 bases in between.

CDR3 loop: CASSLVGGANTGELFF. CDR3 DNA sequence: TGCGCCAGCAGCTTGGTAGGGGGGGCGAACACCGGGGAGCTGTTTTTT. The chain has TRBV5-1 and TRBJ2-2; perhaps TRBD2 as D (7 bases). From germline, CDR1 is SGHRS and CDR2 YFSETQ. Trimming pared 0 bases from V and 0 bases from J, leaving 9 bases between. This CDR3 region has 16 residues.

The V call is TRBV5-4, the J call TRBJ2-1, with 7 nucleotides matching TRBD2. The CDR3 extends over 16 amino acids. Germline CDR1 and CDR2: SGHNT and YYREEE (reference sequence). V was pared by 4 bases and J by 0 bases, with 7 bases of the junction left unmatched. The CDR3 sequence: CASSTSGGSSYNEQFF. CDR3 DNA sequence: TGTGCCAGCAGCACATCTGGCGGGAGCTCCTACAATGAGCAGTTCTTC. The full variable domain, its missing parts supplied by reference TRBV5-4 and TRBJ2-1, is ETGVTQSPTHLIKTRGQQVTLRCSSQSGHNTVSWYQQALGQGPQFIFQYYREEENGRGNFPPRFSGLQFPNYSSELNVNALELDDSALYLCASSTSGGSSYNEQFFGPGTRLTVL.

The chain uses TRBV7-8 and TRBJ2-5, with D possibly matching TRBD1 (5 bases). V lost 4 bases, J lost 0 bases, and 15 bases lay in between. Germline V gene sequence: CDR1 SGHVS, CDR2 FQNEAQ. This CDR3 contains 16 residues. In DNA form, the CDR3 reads TGTGCCAGCAGCTCCCGAAGGGGATTGTACCAAGAGACCCAGTACTTC. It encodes CASSSRRGLYQETQYF.

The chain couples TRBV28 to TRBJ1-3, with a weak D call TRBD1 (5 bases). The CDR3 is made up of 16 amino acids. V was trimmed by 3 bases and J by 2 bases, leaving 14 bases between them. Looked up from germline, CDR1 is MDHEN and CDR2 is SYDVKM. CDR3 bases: TGTGCCAGCAGTTTTAGACCAGGGTACCCTGGAAACACCATATATTTT. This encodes CASSFRPGYPGNTIYF.

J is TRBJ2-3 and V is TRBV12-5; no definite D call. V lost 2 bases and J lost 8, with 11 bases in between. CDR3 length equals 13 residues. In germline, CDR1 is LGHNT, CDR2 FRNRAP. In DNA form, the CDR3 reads TGTGCTAGTGGTTTGTTAGGTGGGGTTACGCAGTATTTT. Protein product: CASGLLGGVTQYF.

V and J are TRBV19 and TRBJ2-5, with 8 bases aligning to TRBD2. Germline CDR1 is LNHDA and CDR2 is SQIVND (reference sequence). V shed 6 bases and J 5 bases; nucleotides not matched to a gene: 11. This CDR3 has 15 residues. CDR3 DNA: TGTGCCAGTAGGCTGGATTCGGGAGGGTTCGAGACCCAGTACTTC. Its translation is CASRLDSGGFETQYF.

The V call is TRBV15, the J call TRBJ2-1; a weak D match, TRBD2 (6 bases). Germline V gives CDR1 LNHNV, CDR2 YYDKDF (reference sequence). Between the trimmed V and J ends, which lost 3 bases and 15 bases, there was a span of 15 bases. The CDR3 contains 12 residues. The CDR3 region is CATSSNQEGGFF. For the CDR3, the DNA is TGTGCCACCAGCAGTAACCAGGAGGGAGGGTTCTTC.

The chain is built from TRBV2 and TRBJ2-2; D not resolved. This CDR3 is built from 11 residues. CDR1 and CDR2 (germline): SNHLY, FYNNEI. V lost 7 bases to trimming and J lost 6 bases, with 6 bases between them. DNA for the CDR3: TGTGCCAGCACCCTAGCCGGGGAGCTGTTTTTT. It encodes CASTLAGELFF.

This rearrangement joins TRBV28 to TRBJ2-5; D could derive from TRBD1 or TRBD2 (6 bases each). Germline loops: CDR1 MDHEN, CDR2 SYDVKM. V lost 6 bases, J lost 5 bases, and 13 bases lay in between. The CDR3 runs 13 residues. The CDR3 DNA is TGTGCCAGCAGACAGGGAGGAAGGGAGACCCAGTACTTC. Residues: CASRQGGRETQYF.

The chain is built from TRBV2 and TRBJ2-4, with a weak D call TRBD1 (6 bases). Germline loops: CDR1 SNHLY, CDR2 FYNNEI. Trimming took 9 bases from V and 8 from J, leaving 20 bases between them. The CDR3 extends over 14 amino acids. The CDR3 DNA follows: TGTGCCAGAGACTCGGACAGTCACAGGGACATTCAGTACTTC. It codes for CARDSDSHRDIQYF. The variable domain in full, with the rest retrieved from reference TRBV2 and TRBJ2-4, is EPEVTQTPSHQVTQMGQEVILRCVPISNHLYFYWYRQILGQKVEFLVSFYNNEISEKSEIFDDQFSVERPDGSNFTLKIRSTKLEDSAMYFCARDSDSHRDIQYFGAGTRLSVL.

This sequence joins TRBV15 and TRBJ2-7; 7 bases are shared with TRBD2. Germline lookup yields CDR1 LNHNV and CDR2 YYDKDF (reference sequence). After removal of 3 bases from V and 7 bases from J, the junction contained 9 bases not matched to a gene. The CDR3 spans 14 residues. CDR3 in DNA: TGTGCCACCAGCAGTGGGGAGGGAGGAGGAGAGCAGTACTTC. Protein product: CATSSGEGGGEQYF.

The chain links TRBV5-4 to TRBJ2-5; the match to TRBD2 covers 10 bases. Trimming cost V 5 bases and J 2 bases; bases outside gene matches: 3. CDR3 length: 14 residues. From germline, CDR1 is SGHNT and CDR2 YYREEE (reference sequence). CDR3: CASRRTSGQETQYF. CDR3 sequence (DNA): TGTGCCAGCAGGCGGACTAGCGGACAAGAGACCCAGTACTTC.

CDR3 in amino acids: CASSVRGLADYNEQFF. The DNA of the CDR3 is TGTGCCAGCAGCGTACGGGGACTAGCGGACTACAATGAGCAGTTCTTC. V gene TRBV9 combines with J gene TRBJ2-1; TRBD2 agrees at 11 bases. The germline gives CDR1 SGDLS, CDR2 YYNGEE. V lost 1 base to trimming and J lost 3 bases; unmatched junction nucleotides: 3. The CDR3 contains 16 residues.

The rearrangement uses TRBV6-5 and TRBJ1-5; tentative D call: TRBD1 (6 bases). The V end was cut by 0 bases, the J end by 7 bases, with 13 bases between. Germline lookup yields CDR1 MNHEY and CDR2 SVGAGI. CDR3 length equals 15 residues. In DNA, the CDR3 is TGTGCCAGCAGTTACTCGATGCCAGGGGCCCAGCCCCAGCATTTT. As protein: CASSYSMPGAQPQHF.

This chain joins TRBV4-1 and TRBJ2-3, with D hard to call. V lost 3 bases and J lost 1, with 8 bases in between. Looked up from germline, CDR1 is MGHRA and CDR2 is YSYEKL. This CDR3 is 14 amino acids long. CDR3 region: CASSHHGGTDTQYF. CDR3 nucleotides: TGCGCCAGCAGCCACCATGGCGGCACAGATACGCAGTATTTT.